Following are 14 T cell receptor beta chains from one sample sequenced in a study of graft-versus-host responses after intestinal transplantation (dated by TCRdb to the early 2020s). No cognate antigen is known for these TCRs. Libraries were constructed by the immunoSEQ multiplex PCR assay. Held by TCRdb, this immuneACCESS table contains in-frame sequences only and omits some clones. Under half of the omission traces to an unresolved V gene where checked; the cause of the rest is unknown. The sample table contains about 89,000 clones; only one count was recorded for over 90% of them. About 0.2% of the sample is in the top ten clones. The time point label here, explained by the study, means: cells obtained before transplantation from donor or recipient. Source: unstimulated CD4+ T cells sorted from spleen or lymph node cells, taken before transplant. The receptors originated from a human donor who was the organ donor for an intestinal transplant.

The chain combines TRBV5-4 with TRBJ1-6; D call uncertain. Germline CDR1 SGHNT, CDR2 YYREEE (reference sequence). The CDR3 has 13 residues. Between the trimmed V and J ends, which lost 0 bases and 9 bases, there was a span of 7 bases. The CDR3 loop is CASSLGSLSPLHF. Here the CDR3 DNA reads TGTGCCAGCAGCTTGGGAAGCCTTTCACCCCTCCACTTT.

The rearrangement links TRBV4-1 to TRBJ2-7; 11 bases line up with TRBD1. Per germline, CDR1 MGHRA and CDR2 YSYEKL. This CDR3 spans 16 amino acids. J gave up 2 bases and V 0 bases, and 3 bases lay outside the gene matches. The CDR3 here is CASSQDRGQGAYEQYF. The CDR3 coding sequence is TGCGCCAGCAGCCAAGATCGGGGACAGGGGGCCTACGAGCAGTACTTC.

The rearrangement joins TRBV5-1 to TRBJ2-1; 9 nucleotides match TRBD1. The CDR3 loop spans 15 amino acids. With V trimmed by 3 bases and J by 2 bases, 3 bases remained unmatched. CDR1 and CDR2 from the germline V gene are SGHRS and YFSETQ. For the CDR3, the DNA is TGCGCCAGCAGCTCAAACAGGGGGCCCTACAATGAGCAGTTCTTC. This sequence encodes CASSSNRGPYNEQFF.

This clone was detected only once. The chain combines TRBV2 with TRBJ2-7; D is uncertain. V lost 10 bases, J lost 3 bases, and 19 bases lay in between. This CDR3 is 14 amino acids long. Germline CDR1 is SNHLY and CDR2 is FYNNEI. CDR3 amino acids: CATAARPILYEQYF. In DNA, the CDR3 is TGTGCCACCGCGGCGAGGCCCATCCTCTACGAGCAGTACTTC.

The chain carries TRBV7-9 and TRBJ2-5; TRBD2 aligns across 7 bases. The DNA matches TRBJ2-7 better at its end, which makes the J call doubtful. From germline, CDR1 is SEHNR and CDR2 FQNEAQ (reference sequence). The CDR3 sequence is 18 residues long. DNA of the CDR3: TGTGCCAGCAGCCGATCATGGACTAGTCCCGCGACTACTGGCGAGCAGTACTTC. It yields the protein CASSRSWTSPATTGEQYF.

The chain couples TRBV4-2 to TRBJ1-3; D not resolved. This CDR3 has 17 amino acids. Germline V lookup: CDR1 LGHNA, CDR2 YNFKEQ. V lost 0 bases to trimming and J lost 0 bases, with 12 bases between them. CDR3: CASSQDHFVFSGNTIYF. The CDR3 region has the DNA TGTGCCAGCAGCCAAGATCATTTTGTTTTCTCTGGAAACACCATATATTTT.

In DNA, the CDR3 is TGTGCCAGCTCACCACGAGGGGGGAACACCGGGGAGCTGTTTTTT. Protein sequence: CASSPRGGNTGELFF. The V call is TRBV18, the J call TRBJ2-2; TRBD1 is a possible D gene (6 bases). Germline values: CDR1 KGHSH, CDR2 LQKENI. This CDR3 contains 15 residues. V shed 1 base and J shed 1 base, with 7 bases lying between them.

In this sample, this clone turned up once. The J gene is TRBJ2-2, the V gene TRBV6-6; D is possibly TRBD1 (5 bases). V was trimmed by 2 bases and J by 2 bases, leaving 6 bases between them. The CDR3 spans 14 residues. CDR1 is MNHNY, CDR2 SVGAGI, per germline (reference sequence). This CDR3 reads CASSYRGNTGELFF. As DNA, the CDR3 is TGTGCCAGCAGTTACAGGGGTAACACCGGGGAGCTGTTTTTT.

V gene TRBV30 combines with J gene TRBJ2-4; no definite D call. The ends were cut back, 3 bases at V and 0 bases at J, with 3 bases in the middle. Germline V gene lookup returns CDR1 GTSNPN and CDR2 SVGIG (reference sequence). The CDR3 has 12 amino acids. CDR3 in DNA: TGTGCCTGGAGACTAGCCAAAAACATTCAGTACTTC. It is translated as CAWRLAKNIQYF.

The rearrangement joins TRBV18 to TRBJ1-6; the match to TRBD1 covers 8 bases. CDR3 length: 14 amino acids. V was pared by 8 bases and J by 10 bases, with 10 bases of the junction left unmatched. Germline CDR1 is KGHSH and CDR2 is LQKENI. CDR3 sequence reads: CASAADRVKSPLHF. The CDR3 region has the DNA TGTGCCAGCGCGGCGGACAGGGTAAAATCACCCCTCCACTTT.

This chain uses TRBV11-3 with TRBJ2-3, with 8 bases that match TRBD1. J was trimmed by 2 bases and V by 0 bases; bases with no gene match: 7. The length of the CDR3 is 17 residues. Germline values: CDR1 SGHNT, CDR2 YENEEA. The CDR3 loop is CASSLEFGQGSTDTQYF. The CDR3 DNA is TGTGCCAGCAGCTTAGAGTTTGGACAGGGATCCACAGATACGCAGTATTTT.

The rearrangement uses TRBV5-1 and TRBJ1-5; D possibly corresponds to TRBD1 (5 bases). There are 18 residues in the CDR3. The V gene's germline CDR1 is SGHRS and CDR2 YFSETQ. Trimming shortened V by 2 bases and J by 5 bases, and 23 bases separated the two germline ends. The CDR3: CASSLGPTGPGAHQPQHF. Written as DNA, the CDR3 is TGCGCCAGCAGCTTAGGACCTACAGGCCCCGGGGCCCATCAGCCCCAGCATTTT.

The chain combines TRBV10-3 with TRBJ1-1; possibly TRBD1 for D (5 bases). Trimming shortened V by 6 bases and J by 2 bases, and 13 bases separated the two germline ends. The CDR3 is 14 residues long. Germline CDR1 and CDR2: ENHRY and SYGVKD. The CDR3 DNA follows: TGTGCCATCAGCGACAGTCGTACTAACACTGAAGCTTTCTTT. It codes for CAISDSRTNTEAFF.

The rearrangement uses TRBV10-3 and TRBJ1-3; 9 nucleotides line up with TRBD1. V dropped 10 bases and J dropped 0; count of bases not matched to a gene: 4. Germline V CDR1 and CDR2: ENHRY, SYGVKD. The CDR3 extends over 14 amino acids. Here the CDR3 DNA reads TGTGCCAGCCAGACAGGGGGCTCTGGAAACACCATATATTTT. This encodes CASQTGGSGNTIYF.